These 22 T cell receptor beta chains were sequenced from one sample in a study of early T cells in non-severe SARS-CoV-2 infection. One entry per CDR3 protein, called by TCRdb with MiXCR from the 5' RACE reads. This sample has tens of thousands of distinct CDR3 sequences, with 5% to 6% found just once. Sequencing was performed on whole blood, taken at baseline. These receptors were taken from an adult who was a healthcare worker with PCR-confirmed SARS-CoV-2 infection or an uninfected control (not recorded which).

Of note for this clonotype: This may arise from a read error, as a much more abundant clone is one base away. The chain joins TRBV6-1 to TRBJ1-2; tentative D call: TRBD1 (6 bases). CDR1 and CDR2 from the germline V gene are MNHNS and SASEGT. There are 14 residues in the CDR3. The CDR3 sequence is CANSRAGEIVGYTF. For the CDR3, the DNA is TGTGCCAACAGTAGAGCAGGGGAAATAGTTGGCTACACCTTC.

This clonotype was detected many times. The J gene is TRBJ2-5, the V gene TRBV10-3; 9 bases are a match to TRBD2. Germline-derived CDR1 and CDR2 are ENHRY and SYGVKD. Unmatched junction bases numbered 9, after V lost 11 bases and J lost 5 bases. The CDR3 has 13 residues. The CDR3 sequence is CAASSGRSETQYF. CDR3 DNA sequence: TGTGCCGCTAGCAGCGGGAGGTCGGAGACCCAGTACTTC.

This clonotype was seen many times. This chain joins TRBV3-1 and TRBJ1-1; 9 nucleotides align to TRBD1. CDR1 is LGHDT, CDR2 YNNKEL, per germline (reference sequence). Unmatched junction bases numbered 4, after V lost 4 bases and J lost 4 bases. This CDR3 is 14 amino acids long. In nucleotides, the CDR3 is TGTGCCAGCAGCCGCGGACAGGGGAGCACTGAAGCTTTCTTT. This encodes CASSRGQGSTEAFF. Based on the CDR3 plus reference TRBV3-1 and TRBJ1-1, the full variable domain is DTAVSQTPKYLVTQMGNDKSIKCEQNLGHDTMYWYKQDSKKFLKIMFSYNNKELIINETVPNRFSPKSPDKAHLNLHINSLELGDSAVYFCASSRGQGSTEAFFGQGTRLTVV.

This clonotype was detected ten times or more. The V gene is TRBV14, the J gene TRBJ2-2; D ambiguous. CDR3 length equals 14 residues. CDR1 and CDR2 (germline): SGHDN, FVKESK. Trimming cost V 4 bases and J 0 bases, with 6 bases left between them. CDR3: CASSLNTNTGELFF. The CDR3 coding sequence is TGTGCCAGCAGCCTGAATACGAACACCGGGGAGCTGTTTTTT.

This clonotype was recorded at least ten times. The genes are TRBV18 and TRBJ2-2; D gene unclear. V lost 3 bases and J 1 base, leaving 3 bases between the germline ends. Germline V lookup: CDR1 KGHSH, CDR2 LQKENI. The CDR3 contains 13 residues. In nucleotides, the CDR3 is TGTGCCAGCTCACCCAAGAACACCGGGGAGCTGTTTTTT. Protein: CASSPKNTGELFF.

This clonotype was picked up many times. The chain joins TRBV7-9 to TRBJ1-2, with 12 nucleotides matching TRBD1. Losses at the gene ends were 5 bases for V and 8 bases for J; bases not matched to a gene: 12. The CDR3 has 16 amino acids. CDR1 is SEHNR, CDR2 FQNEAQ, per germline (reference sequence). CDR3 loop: CASSPWLGQGARGYTF. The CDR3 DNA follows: TGTGCCAGCAGCCCTTGGCTGGGACAGGGGGCGCGGGGCTACACCTTC.

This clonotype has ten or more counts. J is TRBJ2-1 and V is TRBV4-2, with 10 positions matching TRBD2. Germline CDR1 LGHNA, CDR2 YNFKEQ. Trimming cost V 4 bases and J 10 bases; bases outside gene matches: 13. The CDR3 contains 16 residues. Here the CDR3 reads CASSRDSGLAVREQFF. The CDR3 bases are TGTGCCAGCAGCCGCGATAGTGGACTAGCGGTGCGGGAGCAGTTCTTC.

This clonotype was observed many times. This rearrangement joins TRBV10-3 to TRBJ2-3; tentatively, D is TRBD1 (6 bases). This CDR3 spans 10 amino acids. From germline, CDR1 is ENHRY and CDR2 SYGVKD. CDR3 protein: CAAGVDTQYF. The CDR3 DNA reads TGTGCGGCAGGGGTGGATACGCAGTATTTT.

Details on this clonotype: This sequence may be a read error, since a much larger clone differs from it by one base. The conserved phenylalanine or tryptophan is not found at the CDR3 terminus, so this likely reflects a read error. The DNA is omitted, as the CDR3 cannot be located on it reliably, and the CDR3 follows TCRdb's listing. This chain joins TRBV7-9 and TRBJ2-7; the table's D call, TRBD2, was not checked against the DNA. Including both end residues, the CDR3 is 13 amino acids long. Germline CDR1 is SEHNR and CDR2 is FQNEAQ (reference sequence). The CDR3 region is CASSLGTSGITHD.

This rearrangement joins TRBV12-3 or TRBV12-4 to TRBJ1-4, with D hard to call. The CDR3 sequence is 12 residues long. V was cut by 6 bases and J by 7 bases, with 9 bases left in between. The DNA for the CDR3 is TGTGCCAGCAGCCTCGAAAGTGAAAAACTGTTTTTT. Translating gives CASSLESEKLFF.

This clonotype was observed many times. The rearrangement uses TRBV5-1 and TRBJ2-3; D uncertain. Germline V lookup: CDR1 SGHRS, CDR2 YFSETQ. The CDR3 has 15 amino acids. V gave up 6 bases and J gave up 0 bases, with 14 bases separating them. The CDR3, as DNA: TGCGCCAGCATCCCGACGGCCACTAGCACAGATACGCAGTATTTT. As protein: CASIPTATSTDTQYF.

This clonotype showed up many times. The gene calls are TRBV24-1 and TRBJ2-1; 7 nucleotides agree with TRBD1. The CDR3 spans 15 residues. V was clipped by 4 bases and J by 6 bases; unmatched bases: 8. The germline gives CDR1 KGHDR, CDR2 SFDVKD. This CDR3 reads CATSDILGQTNEQFF. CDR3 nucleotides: TGTGCCACCAGTGACATTTTGGGACAGACCAATGAGCAGTTCTTC.

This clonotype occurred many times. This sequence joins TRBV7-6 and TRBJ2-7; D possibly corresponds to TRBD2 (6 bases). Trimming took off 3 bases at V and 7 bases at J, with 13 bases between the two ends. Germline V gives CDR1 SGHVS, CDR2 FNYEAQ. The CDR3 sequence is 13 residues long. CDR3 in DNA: TGTGCCAGCAGCTTCGGAGGGGCGGGAGAGCAGTACTTC. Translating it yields CASSFGGAGEQYF. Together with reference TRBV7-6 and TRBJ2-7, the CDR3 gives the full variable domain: GAGVSQSPRYKVTKRGQDVALRCDPISGHVSLYWYRQALGQGPEFLTYFNYEAQQDKSGLPNDRFSAERPEGSISTLTIQRTEQRDSAMYRCASSFGGAGEQYFGPGTRLTVT.

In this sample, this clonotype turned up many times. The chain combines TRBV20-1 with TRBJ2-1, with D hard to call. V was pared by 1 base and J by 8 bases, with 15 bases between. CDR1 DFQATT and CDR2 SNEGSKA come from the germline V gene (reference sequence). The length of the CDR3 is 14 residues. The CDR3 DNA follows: TGCAGTGCTAGAGTTCTCCCCCCTATAGATGAGCAGTTCTTC. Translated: CSARVLPPIDEQFF.

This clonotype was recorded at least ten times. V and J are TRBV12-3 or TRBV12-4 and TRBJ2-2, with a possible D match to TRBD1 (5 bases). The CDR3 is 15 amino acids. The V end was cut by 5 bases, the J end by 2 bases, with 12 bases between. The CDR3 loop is CASSVGHSNTGELFF. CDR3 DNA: TGTGCCAGCAGTGTCGGACACTCAAACACCGGGGAGCTGTTTTTT.

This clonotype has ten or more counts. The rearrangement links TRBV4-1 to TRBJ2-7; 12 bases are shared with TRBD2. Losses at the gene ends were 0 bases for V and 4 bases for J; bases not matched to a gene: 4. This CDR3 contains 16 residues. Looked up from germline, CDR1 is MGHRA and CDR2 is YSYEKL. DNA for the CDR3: TGCGCCAGCAGCCAAGAGAATGGACTAGCGGGGTACGAGCAGTACTTC. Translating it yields CASSQENGLAGYEQYF.

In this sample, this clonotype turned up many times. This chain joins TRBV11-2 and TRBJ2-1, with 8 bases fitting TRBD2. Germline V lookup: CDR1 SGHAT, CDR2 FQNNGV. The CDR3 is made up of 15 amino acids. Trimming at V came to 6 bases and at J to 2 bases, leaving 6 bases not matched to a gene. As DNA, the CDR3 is TGTGCCAGCAGACCACTAGCGGAGGCCTACAATGAGCAGTTCTTC. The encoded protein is CASRPLAEAYNEQFF.

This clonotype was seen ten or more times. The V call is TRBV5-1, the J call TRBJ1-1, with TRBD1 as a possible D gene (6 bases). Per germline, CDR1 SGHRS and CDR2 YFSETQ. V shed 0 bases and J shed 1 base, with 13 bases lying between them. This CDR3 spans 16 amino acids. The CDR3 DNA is TGCGCCAGCAGCTTGGAGGCAGGGGATCAGAACACTGAAGCTTTCTTT. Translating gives CASSLEAGDQNTEAFF.

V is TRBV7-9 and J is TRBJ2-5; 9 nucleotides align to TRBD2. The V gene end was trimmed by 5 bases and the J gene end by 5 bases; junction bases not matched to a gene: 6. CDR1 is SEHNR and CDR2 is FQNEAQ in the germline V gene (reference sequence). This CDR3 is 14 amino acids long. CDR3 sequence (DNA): TGTGCCAGCAGCCACTGGACTAGCGAGGAGACCCAGTACTTC. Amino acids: CASSHWTSEETQYF.

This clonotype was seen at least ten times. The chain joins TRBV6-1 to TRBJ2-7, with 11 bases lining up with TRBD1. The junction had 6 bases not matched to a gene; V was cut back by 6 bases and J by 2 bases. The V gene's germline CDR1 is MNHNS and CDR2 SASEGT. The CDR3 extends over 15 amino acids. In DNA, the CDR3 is TGTGCCAGCAGAGAGCCGGGACAGGGGGCCTACGAGCAGTACTTC. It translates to CASREPGQGAYEQYF.

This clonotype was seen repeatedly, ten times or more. The CDR3 nucleotides read TGTGCCAGCAAGGGCGGGGCAGATACGCAGTATTTT. Protein product: CASKGGADTQYF. This sequence joins TRBV6-5 and TRBJ2-3, with a possible D match to TRBD2 (6 bases). CDR1 is MNHEY and CDR2 is SVGAGI in the germline V gene. CDR3 length equals 12 residues. The germline V and J ends were trimmed by 7 bases and 4 bases, with 9 bases remaining between them.

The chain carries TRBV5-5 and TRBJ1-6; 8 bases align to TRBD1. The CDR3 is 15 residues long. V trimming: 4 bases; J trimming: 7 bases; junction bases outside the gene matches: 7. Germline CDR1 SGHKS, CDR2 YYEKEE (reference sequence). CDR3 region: CASSLQGAENSPLHF. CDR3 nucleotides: TGTGCCAGCAGCCTTCAGGGGGCCGAGAATTCACCCCTCCACTTT. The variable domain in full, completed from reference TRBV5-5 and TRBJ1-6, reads DAGVTQSPTHLIKTRGQQVTLRCSPISGHKSVSWYQQVLGQGPQFIFQYYEKEERGRGNFPDRFSARQFPNYSSELNVNALLLGDSALYLCASSLQGAENSPLHFGNGTRLTVT.